The rows below give T cell receptor beta chains drawn from one sample of a study of blood T cells in healthy people across ages. TCRdb ran MiXCR on the 5' RACE reads and lists one entry per CDR3 protein. The data hold over 1,200,000 distinct CDR3 sequences, with approximately 59% observed a single time. What was sequenced was blood. These receptors all come from a man between 18 and 35 years old in good health. The CDR3 runs from the conserved cysteine through the conserved F or W.

CDR3aa	len	v_gene	j_gene
CASSTKLGQETQYF	14	TRBV13	TRBJ2-5
CASAADLYNEQFF	13	TRBV5-1	TRBJ2-1
CSSILAGGYNEQFF	14	TRBV29-1	TRBJ2-1
CASSETRDWPYEQYF	15	TRBV6-5	TRBJ2-7
CASSQRDFLANEQFF	15	TRBV3-1	TRBJ2-1
CSARDRKAASTDTQYF	16	TRBV20-1	TRBJ2-3
CASSSEGQGLTKNIQYF	17	TRBV4-1	TRBJ2-4
CASTTRRGYEQYF	13	TRBV27	TRBJ2-7
CASSQEALGDTQYF	14	TRBV4-1	TRBJ2-3
CASSSSQGVYYGYTF	15	TRBV27	TRBJ1-2
CASSIGVGFEQYF	13	TRBV25-1	.
CASSLYRATDTQYF	14	TRBV27	TRBJ2-3
CASRYRQGAYEQYF	14	TRBV12-3/TRBV12-4	TRBJ2-7
CASSPGTKGSYNEQFF	16	TRBV12-3/TRBV12-4	TRBJ2-1
CASSTAGAYEQYF	13	TRBV12-5	TRBJ2-7
CASSFGTDSYLEQYF	15	TRBV5-1	TRBJ2-5
CATSRDRGGRLADTQYF	17	TRBV15	TRBJ2-3
CASSEGRVGEKLFF	14	TRBV2	TRBJ1-4
CATGAYSNQPQHF	13	TRBV24-1	TRBJ1-5
CASSPLPGLVVGEQYF	16	TRBV11-2	TRBJ2-7
CSVEGGEGFYYGYTF	15	TRBV29-1	TRBJ1-2
CATSRTGDPYEQYF	14	TRBV15	.
CASSSTGENTEAFF	14	TRBV11-2	TRBJ1-1